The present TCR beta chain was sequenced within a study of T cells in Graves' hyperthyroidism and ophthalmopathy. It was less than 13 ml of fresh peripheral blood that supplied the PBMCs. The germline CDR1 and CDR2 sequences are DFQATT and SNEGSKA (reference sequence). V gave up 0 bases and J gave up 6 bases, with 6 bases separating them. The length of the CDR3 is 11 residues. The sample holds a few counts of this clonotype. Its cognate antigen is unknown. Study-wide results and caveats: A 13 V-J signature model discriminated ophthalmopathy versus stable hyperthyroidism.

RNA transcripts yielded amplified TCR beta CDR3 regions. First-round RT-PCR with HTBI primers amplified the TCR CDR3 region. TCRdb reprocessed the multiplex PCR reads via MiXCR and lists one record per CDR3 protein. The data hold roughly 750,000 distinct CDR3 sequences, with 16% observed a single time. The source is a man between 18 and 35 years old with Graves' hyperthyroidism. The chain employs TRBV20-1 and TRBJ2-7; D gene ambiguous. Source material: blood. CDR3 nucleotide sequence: TGCAGTGCTAGAGAAGCAAGCGAGCAGTACTTC. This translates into CSAREASEQYF.